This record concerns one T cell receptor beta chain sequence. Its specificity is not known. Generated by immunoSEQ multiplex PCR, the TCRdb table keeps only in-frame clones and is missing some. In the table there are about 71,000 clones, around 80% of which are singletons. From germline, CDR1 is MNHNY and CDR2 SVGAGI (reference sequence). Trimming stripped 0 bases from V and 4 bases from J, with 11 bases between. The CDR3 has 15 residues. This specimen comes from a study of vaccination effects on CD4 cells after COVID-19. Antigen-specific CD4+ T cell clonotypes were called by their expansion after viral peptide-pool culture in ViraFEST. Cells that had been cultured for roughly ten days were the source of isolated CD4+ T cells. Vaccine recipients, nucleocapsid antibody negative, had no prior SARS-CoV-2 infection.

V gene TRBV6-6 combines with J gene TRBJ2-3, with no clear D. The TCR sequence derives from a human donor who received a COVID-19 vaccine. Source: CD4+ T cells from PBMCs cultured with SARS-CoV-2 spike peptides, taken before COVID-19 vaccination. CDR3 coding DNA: TGTGCCAGCAGTTACTCCGCCCCTGGGGCAGATACGCAGTATTTT. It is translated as CASSYSAPGADTQYF.